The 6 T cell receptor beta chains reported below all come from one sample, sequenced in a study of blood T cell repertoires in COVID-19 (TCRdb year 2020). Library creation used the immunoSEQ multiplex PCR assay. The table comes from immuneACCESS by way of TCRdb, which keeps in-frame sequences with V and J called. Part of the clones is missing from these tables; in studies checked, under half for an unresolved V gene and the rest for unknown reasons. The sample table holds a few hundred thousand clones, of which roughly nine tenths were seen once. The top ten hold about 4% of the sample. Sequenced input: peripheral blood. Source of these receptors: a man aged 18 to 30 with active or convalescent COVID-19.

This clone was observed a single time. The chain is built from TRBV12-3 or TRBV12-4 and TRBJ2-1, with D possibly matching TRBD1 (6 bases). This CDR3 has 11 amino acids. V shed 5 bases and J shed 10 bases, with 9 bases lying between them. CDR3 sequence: CASSRTDEQFF. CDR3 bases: TGTGCCAGCAGTCGGACAGACGAGCAGTTCTTC.

CDR3 in DNA: TGTGCCAGCAGCTTGAAACGTTCCGGCAAAGCGAGACCCTACGAGCAGTACTTC. Translation gives CASSLKRSGKARPYEQYF. The gene calls are TRBV5-6 and TRBJ2-7; D is unclear. Trimming took 1 base from V and 2 from J, leaving 22 bases between them. This CDR3 comprises 18 residues. Per germline, CDR1 SGHDT and CDR2 YYEEEE.

The CDR3 protein is CASSWSRLEASPNTQYF. The CDR3 DNA follows: TGCGCCAGCAGCTGGAGCCGACTAGAAGCCTCACCAAATACGCAGTATTTT. This chain joins TRBV5-1 and TRBJ2-3, with D possibly TRBD2 on 6 matching bases. Per germline, CDR1 SGHRS and CDR2 YFSETQ. The V end lost 3 bases, the J end lost 7 bases, and 24 bases lay between the germline ends. CDR3 length: 17 amino acids. The entire variable domain, with the rest obtained from reference TRBV5-1 and TRBJ2-3, is as follows: KAGVTQTPRYLIKTRGQQVTLSCSPISGHRSVSWYQQTPGQGLQFLFEYFSETQRNKGNFPGRFSGRQFSNSRSEMNVSTLELGDSALYLCASSWSRLEASPNTQYFGPGTRLTVL.

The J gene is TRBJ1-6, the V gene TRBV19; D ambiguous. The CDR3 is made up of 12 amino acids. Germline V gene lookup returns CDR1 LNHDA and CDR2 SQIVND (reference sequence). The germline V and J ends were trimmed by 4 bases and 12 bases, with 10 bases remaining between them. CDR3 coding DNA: TGTGCCAGTAGTAGAAACGCGGAACCCCTCCACTTT. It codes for CASSRNAEPLHF.

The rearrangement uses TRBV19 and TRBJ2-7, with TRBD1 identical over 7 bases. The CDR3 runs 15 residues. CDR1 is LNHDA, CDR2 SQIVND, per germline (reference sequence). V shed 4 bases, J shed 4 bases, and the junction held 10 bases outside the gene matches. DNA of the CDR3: TGTGCCAGTAGTAACAGAGGGGGCCGGAAGTACGAGCAGTACTTC. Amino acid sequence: CASSNRGGRKYEQYF.

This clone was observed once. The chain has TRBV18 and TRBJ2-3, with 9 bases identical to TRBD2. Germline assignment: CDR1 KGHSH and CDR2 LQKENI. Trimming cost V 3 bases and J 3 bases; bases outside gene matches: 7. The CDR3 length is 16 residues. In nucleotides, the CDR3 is TGTGCCAGCTCACCCCAGCGGGAGGCGAGTACAGATACGCAGTATTTT. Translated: CASSPQREASTDTQYF.